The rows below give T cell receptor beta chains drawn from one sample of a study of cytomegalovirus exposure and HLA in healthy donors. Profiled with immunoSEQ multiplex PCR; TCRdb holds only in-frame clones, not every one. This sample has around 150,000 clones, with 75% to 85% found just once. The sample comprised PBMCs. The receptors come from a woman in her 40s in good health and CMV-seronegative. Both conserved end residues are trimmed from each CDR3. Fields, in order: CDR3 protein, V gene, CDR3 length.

ASSGRGYGYT,TRBV13,10
ASSSTRRQGMNTEAF,TRBV28,15
ASRPQDLHNEQF,TRBV2,12
ASSEQLNTEAF,TRBV6-4,11
SVTDGTGELF,TRBV29-1,10
ASSRQPADTEAF,TRBV18,12
ASSLKGGESNQPQH,TRBV5-1,14
ASSQAKNTEAF,TRBV4-1,11
ASSLYQGAVGEKLF,TRBV28,14
ASSETSATDTQY,TRBV6-4,12
ASSSWRPSGAETQY,TRBV7-2,14
ASSRPRGQGNISGANVLT,TRBV5-5,18
ASSVDGGARNTEAF,TRBV9,14
ASRGQGVDEQF,TRBV6-4,11
ASSGRDSITLTDTQY,TRBV9,15
ASSESRGLADEQY,TRBV10-2,13
ASSQDSWDIAKKNYGYT,TRBV4-1,17
ASSLKDRGRPYEQY,TRBV13,14
ASSLGQSSYEQY,TRBV18,12
AWDRGRKTYGYT,TRBV30,12
ASSPQGVAKNIQY,TRBV27,13
ASSLGAERPQH,TRBV27,11
ASSEEFLRPRGYT,TRBV2,13
ASSPTGGGTEAF,TRBV2,12
ASSTGQIFDTEAF,TRBV5-1,13
ASSFWANTEAF,TRBV5-6,11
ATDQGTYSNQPQH,TRBV10-3,13
ASTVTSFGEQF,TRBV6-5,11
ASSYSFGPHTEAF,TRBV6-5,13
ASSYLQGIGTEAF,TRBV6-5,13
ASSRSGAQETQY,TRBV7-9,12
ASSLSPGFSGGADTQY,TRBV27,16
ASSYRGQVYEQY,TRBV6-5,12
ASSLGARGKRTEAF,TRBV13,14
ASKRGRETQY,TRBV27,10
ASSEDRDEQY,TRBV10-1,10
ASSQERLLNTGELF,TRBV4-3,14
SVGGILNTGELF,TRBV29-1,12
ASSYSARGRDSPLH,TRBV6-5,14
ASSTREGRETQY,TRBV27,12
ASSPVTGANTEAF,TRBV18,13
ASSPDRGNTEAF,TRBV5-1,12
ASSGQGAGGETQY,TRBV2,13
SGTGGVGSYNEQF,TRBV29-1,13
ASSLGDRYNEQF,TRBV5-1,12
ASSFKAPGTGWSEAF,TRBV4-1,15